A selection of T cell receptor beta chains follows, all from one sample in a study of blood T cell repertoires in COVID-19. Profiling relied on immunoSEQ multiplex PCR, and the TCRdb table lists in-frame clones only, not all of them. Here the sample spans around 170,000 clones, around 83% being singletons. Specimen: peripheral blood. These receptors originate from a woman in her 30s with active or convalescent COVID-19. The CDR3 runs from the conserved cysteine through the conserved F or W. A D gene is named only where the DNA matches it firmly. Not all rows give a size; the values are once, few, many and, for expanded clones, a class.

TGTGCCAGCTCAGCTATAGCGGGAGCGAACACCGGGGAGCTGTTTTTT	CASSAIAGANTGELFF	TRBV18	NA	TRBJ2-2	TRBD2
TGCAGCGTCGACCGACAGGGGAGTTATGGCTACACCTTC	CSVDRQGSYGYTF	TRBV29-1	NA	TRBJ1-2	TRBD1
TGTGCCAGCAGTACTCAGGGGGCGAGGAACACTGAAGCTTTCTTT	CASSTQGARNTEAFF	TRBV6-6	NA	TRBJ1-1	TRBD1
TGTGCCAGTAGTATAATCACAGGGCTGACAGATACGCAGTATTTT	CASSIITGLTDTQYF	TRBV19	once	TRBJ2-3	NA
TGTGCCAGCAGTCCTACGGACAGGGGCGCAAATCAGCCCCAGCATTTT	CASSPTDRGANQPQHF	TRBV28	NA	TRBJ1-5	TRBD1
TGTGCCAGCAGTTACCGGGGAGAAGATACGCAGTATTTT	CASSYRGEDTQYF	TRBV6-5	NA	TRBJ2-3	NA
TGCGCCAGCAGCCTGCCGGCTGCGGGTGAAAAACTGTTTTTT	CASSLPAAGEKLFF	TRBV4-1	few	TRBJ1-4	NA
TGTGCCAGTAGTATAGATGCTGCGGGTGGGTATGGCTACACCTTC	CASSIDAAGGYGYTF	TRBV19	few	TRBJ1-2	NA
TGTGCCAGCTCACCATATGGACAGGGGAACACTGAAGCTTTCTTT	CASSPYGQGNTEAFF	TRBV18	NA	TRBJ1-1	TRBD1
TGTGCCAGCAGCTTAACCAGCGGGAGGTTGAATGAGCAGTTCTTC	CASSLTSGRLNEQFF	TRBV7-2	once	TRBJ2-1	TRBD2
TGTGCCAGCAGCTTAGGGGGGGAGGAGACCCAGTACTTC	CASSLGGEETQYF	TRBV11-2	NA	TRBJ2-5	NA
TGTGCCAGCAGTACCTCCTCCGTTGGGGGCCCGATGAACACTGAAGCTTTCTTT	CASSTSSVGGPMNTEAFF	TRBV27	NA	TRBJ1-1	NA
TGTGCCAGCAGCCAAGATCTTGGGAGCTCCTACGAGCAGTACTTC	CASSQDLGSSYEQYF	TRBV4-2	NA	TRBJ2-7	NA
TGTGCCAGCAACCTCCTGGACAGCTTGAACACTGAAGCTTTCTTT	CASNLLDSLNTEAFF	TRBV6-5	NA	TRBJ1-1	NA
TGTGCCAGCAGTGAGGGACAGATTCAGCCCCAGCATTTT	CASSEGQIQPQHF	TRBV6-1	NA	TRBJ1-5	TRBD1
TGTGCCAGCAGCCCTCGGCAGGCCGTGAACACTGAAGCTTTCTTT	CASSPRQAVNTEAFF	TRBV11-3	NA	TRBJ1-1	NA
TGTGCCAGCAGCCAAGATCTCACGGACAGGGACACAGATACGCAGTATTTT	CASSQDLTDRDTDTQYF	TRBV3-1/TRBV3-2	NA	TRBJ2-3	TRBD1
TGCAGTGCCCAGTTGCAAGAGACCCAGTACTTC	CSAQLQETQYF	TRBV20-1	NA	TRBJ2-5	NA
TGTGCCAGCAGCTTAGGGCAGGGATTGGATACGCAGTATTTT	CASSLGQGLDTQYF	TRBV11-3	NA	TRBJ2-3	NA
TGTGCCACCCTTCCAAACATGGCGGGGCGCACAGATACGCAGTATTTT	CATLPNMAGRTDTQYF	TRBV18	NA	TRBJ2-3	NA
TGTGCCAGCAGCTCTTCTAGCGTTCTGAGCTCCTACGAGCAGTACTTC	CASSSSSVLSSYEQYF	TRBV7-9	NA	TRBJ2-7	NA
TGTGCCAGCAGCTTCCCGACACAGGGGGCGGTAAACAATGAGCAGTTCTTC	CASSFPTQGAVNNEQFF	TRBV11-2	NA	TRBJ2-1	TRBD1
TGTGCCAGCTCACCACGGCAGGATGAGCAGTTCTTC	CASSPRQDEQFF	TRBV18	once	TRBJ2-1	NA
TGCGCCAGCAGCCCGGGGGGACAGGGGGCTTACGAGCAGTACTTC	CASSPGGQGAYEQYF	TRBV5-1	NA	TRBJ2-7	TRBD1
TGTGCCAGCAGTCATTTATCTGGGGGCAGGGGGCGCGACTATGGCTACACCTTC	CASSHLSGGRGRDYGYTF	TRBV6-6	NA	TRBJ1-2	TRBD1
TGCGCCAGCAGGAGACAGCGCGCTAACTATGGCTACACCTTC	CASRRQRANYGYTF	TRBV23-1	NA	TRBJ1-2	NA
TGTGCCAGCAGCCGGCGGGACTTAAGCTCTGGAAACACCATATATTTT	CASSRRDLSSGNTIYF	TRBV11-3	NA	TRBJ1-3	NA
TGTGCCTGGAGGCGTGTACCCCACTATGGCTACACCTTC	CAWRRVPHYGYTF	TRBV30	once	TRBJ1-2	NA